This TCR beta chain was sequenced for a study of cytomegalovirus exposure and HLA in healthy donors. At the level of the study: A data release that came early held some 84 million unique TCRs from HLA-typed donors.

A multiplex PCR was run with 60 Vbeta primers and 13 Jbeta primers. The method was immunoSEQ multiplex PCR; TCRdb's version includes in-frame clones alone and lacks a portion of them. Of some 140,000 clones in the sample, about 76% were seen once. Study-wide results and limits: Roughly uniform depth of sequencing across donors was assumed in presence/absence analyses. When analyzed later, the rates of TCR association showed variation by HLA locus, with DRB1 the most and HLA-C the fewest.

The germline V gene has CDR1 SGDLS and CDR2 YYNGEE. This CDR3 contains 9 residues. Concerning this clone: As yet, its antigen is unknown. One junction end does not reproduce the germline sequence, and a read error may be involved.

The specimen sequenced was PBMCs. This receptor was obtained from a female donor in good health and CMV-seronegative. This chain joins TRBV9 and TRBJ1-1; no firm D call. The CDR3 loop reads CASSAPMAF. CDR3 DNA: TGTGCCAGCAGCGCCCCCATGGCCTTT.